The 11 T cell receptor beta chains below all came from one sample that was sequenced in a study of cytomegalovirus exposure and HLA in healthy donors. PCR employed 60 Vbeta and 13 Jbeta primers. TCRdb's copy holds only in-frame clones and misses some; the assay was immunoSEQ multiplex PCR. The sample has fewer than 150,000 clones, 60% to 80% seen once. The sample consisted of PBMCs. The receptors originated from a man aged 25-45 years in good health and CMV-seronegative.

The chain recombines TRBV2 with TRBJ2-5; 11 nucleotides agree with TRBD1. Germline-derived CDR1 and CDR2 are SNHLY and FYNNEI. V shed 7 bases and J 4 bases; nucleotides not matched to a gene: 5. CDR3 length: 14 residues. In DNA form, the CDR3 reads TGTGCCAGCACAGGACAGGGGGCACGAGAGACCCAGTACTTC. Translation gives CASTGQGARETQYF.

The genes are TRBV19 and TRBJ2-7; 9 bases map to TRBD1. The V and J ends lost 4 bases and 0 bases, in that order; junction bases with no gene match: 4. Germline lookup yields CDR1 LNHDA and CDR2 SQIVND (reference sequence). This CDR3 comprises 15 residues. The CDR3 nucleotides read TGTGCCAGTAGTAAGGACAGGGGCTACTCCTACGAGCAGTACTTC. It is translated as CASSKDRGYSYEQYF. The whole variable domain, remainder taken from reference TRBV19 and TRBJ2-7, is DGGITQSPKYLFRKEGQNVTLSCEQNLNHDAMYWYRQDPGQGLRLIYYSQIVNDFQKGDIAEGYSVSREKKESFPLTVTSAQKNPTAFYLCASSKDRGYSYEQYFGPGTRLTVT.

V and J are TRBV25-1 and TRBJ2-3; 8 bases match TRBD2. Germline lookup yields CDR1 MGHDK and CDR2 SYGVNS. J gave up 4 bases and V 5 bases, and 5 bases lay outside the gene matches. The CDR3 extends over 14 amino acids. CDR3 nucleotides: TGTGCCAGCAGTCGGCGGGAGGCATCAGATACGCAGTATTTT. It encodes CASSRREASDTQYF. Filled out from reference TRBV25-1 and TRBJ2-3, the complete variable domain reads EADIYQTPRYLVIGTGKKITLECSQTMGHDKMYWYQQDPGMELHLIHYSYGVNSTEKGDLSSESTVSRIRTEHFPLTLESARPSHTSQYLCASSRREASDTQYFGPGTRLTVL.

The chain combines TRBV5-4 with TRBJ2-7, with TRBD2 identical over 9 bases. The CDR3 is made up of 15 amino acids. The V segment lost 3 bases and the J segment 5 bases; nucleotides outside the gene matches: 9. Germline V gene sequence: CDR1 SGHNT, CDR2 YYREEE (reference sequence). Written as DNA, the CDR3 is TGTGCCAGCAGCTGGGAGGGACTAGCTGGCCACGAGCAGTACTTC. Protein sequence: CASSWEGLAGHEQYF.

V gene TRBV5-1 combines with J gene TRBJ2-7; TRBD1 agrees at 9 bases. This CDR3 is 15 amino acids long. V gave up 4 bases and J gave up 6 bases; unmatched junction bases: 11. Germline CDR1 reads SGHRS; CDR2 reads YFSETQ. In DNA form, the CDR3 reads TGCGCCAGCAGCACCCGACAGGGGGAAATTTCCGAGCAGTACTTC. Translation gives CASSTRQGEISEQYF.

This sequence joins TRBV19 and TRBJ2-3; 9 bases are a match to TRBD1. Germline V gene lookup returns CDR1 LNHDA and CDR2 SQIVND (reference sequence). V trimming: 6 bases; J trimming: 4 bases; junction bases outside the gene matches: 11. The CDR3 runs to 16 residues. The CDR3 reads CASRPPRDRAPDTQYF. The CDR3 DNA reads as TGTGCCAGTAGGCCCCCCCGGGACAGGGCCCCAGATACGCAGTATTTT.

This clone turned up a few times. The chain employs TRBV4-1 and TRBJ2-7, with D possibly being TRBD2 (6 bases). Deletions cut 3 bases from V and 7 bases from J, with 22 bases between. CDR3 size: 16 residues. Germline V CDR1 and CDR2: MGHRA, YSYEKL. CDR3 region: CASSQFSGSQYVEQYF. The CDR3 DNA follows: TGCGCCAGCAGCCAGTTTAGCGGCAGCCAATACGTAGAGCAGTACTTC.

The chain links TRBV28 to TRBJ2-3; a weak D match, TRBD1 (6 bases). The germline gives CDR1 MDHEN, CDR2 SYDVKM. The CDR3 is 15 residues long. The V gene lost 4 bases and the J gene lost 3 bases, with 14 bases spanning the gap. CDR3 nucleotide sequence: TGTGCCAGCAGTTCCACAGGGTATGGGACAGATACGCAGTATTTT. Its translation is CASSSTGYGTDTQYF.

The gene calls are TRBV10-3 and TRBJ2-2; 10 positions agree with TRBD2. The germline V gene has CDR1 ENHRY and CDR2 SYGVKD. V lost 5 bases, J lost 6 bases, and 3 bases stayed unmatched. The length of the CDR3 is 14 residues. In nucleotides, the CDR3 is TGTGCCATCAGTTTAGCGGGAGGTGCCGGGGAGCTGTTTTTT. This codes for CAISLAGGAGELFF.

This chain links TRBV2 with TRBJ2-7; 12 nucleotides agree with TRBD1. Germline-derived CDR1 and CDR2 are SNHLY and FYNNEI. The V gene end was trimmed by 6 bases and the J gene end by 7 bases; junction bases not matched to a gene: 7. The CDR3 has 14 amino acids. CDR3 nucleotides: TGTGCCAGCAGATCGGGACAGGGGGCTCGGGAGCAGTACTTC. This encodes CASRSGQGAREQYF. Combining the CDR3 with reference TRBV2 and TRBJ2-7 gives the whole variable domain EPEVTQTPSHQVTQMGQEVILRCVPISNHLYFYWYRQILGQKVEFLVSFYNNEISEKSEIFDDQFSVERPDGSNFTLKIRSTKLEDSAMYFCASRSGQGAREQYFGPGTRLTVT.

This CDR3 is CASSLSLADYNEQFF. Here the CDR3 DNA reads TGTGCCAGCAGCTTAAGCCTAGCGGACTACAATGAGCAGTTCTTC. The chain uses TRBV7-2 and TRBJ2-1; 7 bases map to TRBD2. Germline V gives CDR1 SGHTA, CDR2 FQGNSA. V gave up 2 bases and J gave up 3 bases; unmatched junction bases: 4. There are 15 residues in the CDR3.